This TCR beta chain derives from a study of CD8 T cells in ankylosing spondylitis (dated by TCRdb to about 2017). About the investigation overall: The study profiled T cell receptor beta repertoires in healthy donors and ankylosing spondylitis patients to find disease-linked TCR variants. The full study cohort comprised about 24 ankylosing spondylitis patients and about a hundred healthy donors. Peripheral blood samples were taken, and synovial fluid was additionally collected from ankylosing spondylitis patients.

This clonotype was counted a single time. Its antigen target is currently unknown. No much larger clonotype is one base removed from it; base qualities were not supplied. For this chain, trimming is 2 bases at the V end and 4 bases at the J end, and the number of junction bases without a gene match is 4. For CDR1 and CDR2, the germline V gene lists MGHRA and YSYEKL. The CDR3, from cysteine to phenylalanine, totals 15 residues. Here the CDR3 DNA is all that survives: 45 bases in frame from base 1. Overall study results and their limits: The disease-linked clones had a CD8+ phenotype and were found at relatively low frequencies in peripheral blood. Some of the motif variants had been reported before in the synovial fluid and blood of reactive arthritis patients, a finding that suggests common disease-initiation mechanisms. A TCR beta motif of fewer than 10 highly homologous amino acid variants appeared characteristic of blood from ankylosing spondylitis patients. The disease-linked clones were reported as significantly enriched in matched synovial fluid samples from ankylosing spondylitis patients.

TCRdb lists the instrument as Illumina HiSeq 2500. TCR beta libraries were prepared by quantitative 5'-RACE with molecular barcodes. Per the source publication's procedure: Disease-linked TCR variants were identified with a new computational method built on a probabilistic model of VDJ rearrangement. In TCRdb, the public reads were trimmed at Q25 with fastp and aligned with MiXCR, with productive beta chains retained. Each CDR3 protein gets just one entry, which takes the most common genes and DNA from the rows behind it. These V and J calls derive from TCRdb rather than the authors' analysis. The sample data list some 270,000 distinct CDR3 sequences, and 30% to 35% of these were observed just once. The ten most abundant clones make up 4% to 5.5% of the sample.

The TCR originated in a male donor with ankylosing spondylitis or in good health (not recorded which). The V gene is TRBV4-1 and the J gene is TRBJ2-1; 8 bases in the middle match TRBD2. The sequencing sample was made of blood, either unsorted or a sorted T cell fraction (not recorded which). The nucleotide sequence is TGCGCCAGCAGCCAACTAAGCGGGGGTTACAATGAGCAGTTCTTC. Its product reads: CASSQLSGGYNEQFF.